Below are 28 T cell receptor beta chains sequenced from a single sample in a study of blood T cell repertoires in COVID-19. Produced via immunoSEQ multiplex PCR; TCRdb's table is partial and in-frame only. The repertoire has over 110,000 clones, about 90% of them found once; the top ten carry about 1.7%. Specimen: peripheral blood. The receptors derive from a woman in her forties or fifties with acute or convalescent COVID-19.

This chain joins TRBV7-2 and TRBJ2-3, with 7 positions matching TRBD2. J was trimmed by 4 bases and V by 3 bases; bases with no gene match: 1. This CDR3 is 13 amino acids long. Per germline, CDR1 SGHTA and CDR2 FQGNSA. This chain's CDR3 is CASSFGLADTQYF. CDR3 in DNA: TGTGCCAGCAGCTTCGGACTAGCAGATACGCAGTATTTT.

The chain combines TRBV19 with TRBJ1-1; D may be TRBD1 (5 bases). CDR3 length: 10 amino acids. V lost 9 bases to trimming and J lost 8 bases, with 10 bases between them. The germline V gene encodes CDR1 LNHDA and CDR2 SQIVND (reference sequence). CDR3 region: CASAGGEAFF. CDR3 DNA: TGTGCCAGCGCCGGGGGGGAAGCTTTCTTT.

The chain joins TRBV14 to TRBJ2-7; possible D gene TRBD2, 6 bases. The CDR3 loop spans 11 amino acids. The ends were cut back, 5 bases at V and 4 bases at J, with 6 bases in the middle. CDR1 is SGHDN and CDR2 is FVKESK in the germline V gene. The CDR3 is CASSAGYEQYF. In nucleotides, the CDR3 is TGTGCCAGCAGCGCGGGGTACGAGCAGTACTTC.

This clone has a single count. This rearrangement joins TRBV10-3 to TRBJ1-3; D not certain. There are 15 residues in the CDR3. The germline V gene has CDR1 ENHRY and CDR2 SYGVKD. Trimming took 2 bases from V and 0 from J, leaving 8 bases between them. CDR3 in DNA: TGTGCCATCAGTGAGGCAGAAACCTCTGGAAACACCATATATTTT. The encoded protein is CAISEAETSGNTIYF.

J is TRBJ1-1 and V is TRBV5-1; a possible D gene is TRBD1 (6 bases). V was shortened by 4 bases and J by 1 base, with 17 bases between the two germline ends. Germline CDR1 and CDR2: SGHRS and YFSETQ. CDR3 size: 16 residues. CDR3: CASSPRGGAQNTEAFF. The CDR3 DNA is TGCGCCAGCAGCCCTAGAGGGGGGGCGCAGAACACTGAAGCTTTCTTT.

The chain has TRBV5-1 and TRBJ2-2, with D possibly matching TRBD2 (6 bases). Trimming cost V 3 bases and J 5 bases, with 14 bases left between them. Looked up from germline, CDR1 is SGHRS and CDR2 is YFSETQ. This CDR3 has 15 amino acids. In DNA form, the CDR3 reads TGCGCCAGCAGCTCTGGAGGGTTTGAAACCGGGGAGCTGTTTTTT. Translating gives CASSSGGFETGELFF. The complete variable domain, with remaining parts taken from reference TRBV5-1 and TRBJ2-2, reads KAGVTQTPRYLIKTRGQQVTLSCSPISGHRSVSWYQQTPGQGLQFLFEYFSETQRNKGNFPGRFSGRQFSNSRSEMNVSTLELGDSALYLCASSSGGFETGELFFGEGSRLTVL.

This clone was recorded only once. The J gene is TRBJ2-6, the V gene TRBV14; 12 bases match TRBD1. V gave up 6 bases and J gave up 2 bases; unmatched junction bases: 11. In germline, CDR1 is SGHDN, CDR2 FVKESK. The CDR3 is made up of 19 amino acids. Here the CDR3 reads CASRRPGQGAEAGANVLTF. The CDR3 nucleotides are TGTGCCAGCAGACGGCCGGGACAGGGGGCAGAAGCTGGGGCCAACGTCCTGACTTTC.

In DNA, the CDR3 is TGTGCCAGTACCTTAGCGGGAGGGCCGGTCAATGAGCAGTTCTTC. Residues: CASTLAGGPVNEQFF. This sequence joins TRBV19 and TRBJ2-1, with TRBD2 matching 11 bases. The CDR3 contains 15 residues. With V trimmed by 7 bases and J by 6 bases, 8 bases remained unmatched. Germline V gene data show CDR1 as LNHDA and CDR2 as SQIVND (reference sequence). Complete variable domain (other parts from reference TRBV19 and TRBJ2-1): DGGITQSPKYLFRKEGQNVTLSCEQNLNHDAMYWYRQDPGQGLRLIYYSQIVNDFQKGDIAEGYSVSREKKESFPLTVTSAQKNPTAFYLCASTLAGGPVNEQFFGPGTRLTVL.

The table lists this clone with a few counts. The genes are TRBV6-5 and TRBJ1-1; D remains ambiguous. The ends were cut back, 7 bases at V and 8 bases at J, with 8 bases in the middle. Germline CDR1 reads MNHEY; CDR2 reads SVGAGI. The CDR3 spans 10 residues. The CDR3 nucleotides are TGTGCCAGCAAGGGAGGCGAAGCTTTCTTT. Its translation is CASKGGEAFF.

This clone appeared a single time. The chain combines TRBV7-2 with TRBJ2-3; 13 bases fit TRBD2. CDR3 length: 18 residues. The ends lost 3 bases at V and 1 base at J; junction bases unmatched: 7. Germline V gene lookup returns CDR1 SGHTA and CDR2 FQGNSA. The CDR3 here is CASSFNKGLAGRTDTQYF. DNA for the CDR3: TGTGCCAGCAGCTTTAACAAGGGACTAGCGGGACGCACAGATACGCAGTATTTT.

About this clone itself: This same CDR3 is encoded by further DNA sequences in the sample. In DNA, the CDR3 is TGTGCCAGCAGCTCCATCAGGGCTGGGGCCAACGTCCTGACTTTC. This sequence encodes CASSSIRAGANVLTF. The chain links TRBV5-8 to TRBJ2-6, with D perhaps matching TRBD1 (5 bases). CDR1 is SGHTS, CDR2 YDEGEE, per germline. This CDR3 has 15 amino acids. Trimming stripped 3 bases from V and 2 bases from J, with 9 bases between.

The CDR3 DNA is TGTGCCAGCAGGTACCAAGTTAGCTCCTACAATGAGCAGTTCTTC. As protein: CASRYQVSSYNEQFF. This sequence joins TRBV28 and TRBJ2-1; no definite D call. This CDR3 contains 15 residues. V lost 6 bases to trimming and J lost 0 bases, with 12 bases between them. The germline V gene has CDR1 MDHEN and CDR2 SYDVKM. Combining the CDR3 with reference TRBV28 and TRBJ2-1 gives the whole variable domain DVKVTQSSRYLVKRTGEKVFLECVQDMDHENMFWYRQDPGLGLRLIYFSYDVKMKEKGDIPEGYSVSREKKERFSLILESASTNQTSMYLCASRYQVSSYNEQFFGPGTRLTVL.

This chain links TRBV20-1 with TRBJ2-7; unclear D gene. The CDR3 is 11 residues long. Germline V gene lookup returns CDR1 DFQATT and CDR2 SNEGSKA (reference sequence). V was clipped by 3 bases and J by 3 bases, with 6 bases between them. Here the CDR3 DNA reads TGCAGTGCTAGCTCCCTCTACGAGCAGTACTTC. Translated: CSASSLYEQYF.

The chain joins TRBV4-1 to TRBJ2-7; D may be TRBD1 (5 bases). V was pared by 4 bases and J by 1 base, with 8 bases between. Germline CDR1 MGHRA, CDR2 YSYEKL. The CDR3 has 13 amino acids. The CDR3 reads CASSRGQSYEQYF. The DNA of the CDR3 is TGCGCCAGCAGCCGAGGACAATCCTACGAGCAGTACTTC.

As for this clone: Other DNA sequences of this sample code for an identical CDR3. This chain connects TRBV6-5 to TRBJ2-2, with 14 bases identical to TRBD2. The CDR3 extends over 15 amino acids. V trimming: 6 bases; J trimming: 7 bases; junction bases outside the gene matches: 4. Germline-derived CDR1 and CDR2 are MNHEY and SVGAGI. This CDR3 reads CASRGTSGGIGELFF. The CDR3 nucleotides read TGTGCCAGCAGGGGGACTAGCGGGGGAATCGGGGAGCTGTTTTTT.

The chain employs TRBV7-3 and TRBJ1-1; D is possibly TRBD1 (5 bases). This CDR3 is 15 amino acids long. V lost 5 bases and J lost 2, with 15 bases in between. Germline V CDR1 and CDR2: SGHTA, FQGTGA. In DNA form, the CDR3 reads TGTGCCAGCAGCAAAGAGACAGCACTTAACACTGAAGCTTTCTTT. This encodes CASSKETALNTEAFF.

The chain recombines TRBV10-1 with TRBJ2-1; possible D gene TRBD2, 5 bases. This CDR3 is built from 15 residues. Per germline, CDR1 WNHNN and CDR2 SYGVQD (reference sequence). Trimming shortened V by 3 bases and J by 2 bases, and 11 bases separated the two germline ends. This CDR3 is CASSEEGLAYNEQFF. For the CDR3, the DNA is TGCGCCAGCAGTGAAGAAGGACTTGCCTACAATGAGCAGTTCTTC.

The chain links TRBV29-1 to TRBJ2-3; 10 nucleotides match TRBD1. The V gene end was trimmed by 7 bases and the J gene end by 5 bases; junction bases not matched to a gene: 6. The germline gives CDR1 SQVTM, CDR2 ANQGSEA. This CDR3 contains 13 residues. CDR3 region: CSARQGAGDTQYF. The CDR3 bases are TGCAGCGCGCGACAGGGGGCGGGAGATACGCAGTATTTT.

The chain couples TRBV5-1 to TRBJ2-6; the match to TRBD1 covers 7 bases. The CDR3 consists of 16 residues. The germline CDR1 and CDR2 sequences are SGHRS and YFSETQ. V gave up 4 bases and J gave up 0 bases; unmatched junction bases: 4. In DNA, the CDR3 is TGCGCCAGCAGCGGGGGACAGCACTCTGGGGCCAACGTCCTGACTTTC. It translates to CASSGGQHSGANVLTF.

The V gene is TRBV29-1, the J gene TRBJ1-1; TRBD1 matches 7 bases. This CDR3 has 12 residues. CDR1 is SQVTM and CDR2 is ANQGSEA in the germline V gene. The trim removed 5 bases at V and 0 bases at J, leaving 0 bases unmatched. The CDR3 loop reads CSVRGLNTEAFF. The CDR3 nucleotides read TGCAGCGTTAGGGGGCTGAACACTGAAGCTTTCTTT. Full variable domain (remainder filled in from reference TRBV29-1 and TRBJ1-1): SAVISQKPSRDICQRGTSLTIQCQVDSQVTMMFWYRQQPGQSLTLIATANQGSEATYESGFVIDKFPISRPNLTFSTLTVSNMSPEDSSIYLCSVRGLNTEAFFGQGTRLTVV.

The gene calls are TRBV18 and TRBJ1-1; 8 bases align to TRBD1. V shed 3 bases and J 6 bases; nucleotides not matched to a gene: 9. The CDR3 covers 15 residues. The germline gives CDR1 KGHSH, CDR2 LQKENI. The CDR3 sequence is CASSPNQGAQAEAFF. The CDR3 DNA is TGTGCCAGCTCACCGAATCAGGGGGCTCAAGCTGAAGCTTTCTTT.

This chain connects TRBV5-1 to TRBJ1-1, with no clear D. Trimming stripped 2 bases from V and 0 bases from J, with 5 bases between. The CDR3 is 13 amino acids. CDR1 is SGHRS and CDR2 is YFSETQ in the germline V gene. The DNA of the CDR3 is TGCGCCAGCAGCTTTGACTTGAACACTGAAGCTTTCTTT. It is translated as CASSFDLNTEAFF.

The table lists this clone with a count of one. The chain recombines TRBV18 with TRBJ2-4, with 7 nucleotides matching TRBD1. The CDR3 length is 14 residues. Germline V CDR1 and CDR2: KGHSH, LQKENI. J gave up 4 bases and V 3 bases, and 3 bases lay outside the gene matches. For the CDR3, the DNA is TGTGCCAGCTCACCGCCGGGACAGAAAAACATTCAGTACTTC. Encoded protein: CASSPPGQKNIQYF.

The chain joins TRBV28 to TRBJ1-5; 8 nucleotides align to TRBD1. The CDR3 runs 15 residues. The germline gives CDR1 MDHEN, CDR2 SYDVKM. Trimming removed 4 bases from V and 4 bases from J; junction bases left unmatched: 6. The CDR3 nucleotides are TGTGCCAGCAGTTCCGGACAGGGAAATAATCAGCCCCAGCATTTT. Its protein product is CASSSGQGNNQPQHF.

This rearrangement joins TRBV28 to TRBJ1-4; 10 nucleotides align to TRBD1. Germline assignment: CDR1 MDHEN and CDR2 SYDVKM. The junction had 8 bases not matched to a gene; V was cut back by 7 bases and J by 3 bases. The CDR3 length is 16 residues. CDR3 sequence (DNA): TGTGCCAGCACCGGGACAGGGGCCGGGGCTAATGAAAAACTGTTTTTT. The encoded protein is CASTGTGAGANEKLFF.

There are a few counts of this clone. V and J are TRBV24-1 and TRBJ2-1, with D perhaps TRBD1 (6 bases). In germline, CDR1 is KGHDR, CDR2 SFDVKD. The CDR3 consists of 13 residues. V lost 3 bases to trimming and J lost 10 bases, with 12 bases between them. CDR3 DNA sequence: TGTGCCACCAGTGATCCAGGGGTAGGGGAGCAGTTCTTC. Its protein is CATSDPGVGEQFF.

The rearrangement links TRBV27 to TRBJ2-5; TRBD2 agrees at 9 bases. V gave up 6 bases and J gave up 1 base; unmatched junction bases: 9. Per the germline V gene, CDR1 is MNHEY and CDR2 is SMNVEV (reference sequence). This CDR3 has 16 amino acids. The CDR3 DNA follows: TGTGCCAGCAGGCAATCTAGCGGGGCCTCCCAAGAGACCCAGTACTTC. Amino acids: CASRQSSGASQETQYF.

The chain joins TRBV2 to TRBJ1-2, with TRBD1 matching 10 bases. Germline V CDR1 and CDR2: SNHLY, FYNNEI. There are 17 residues in the CDR3. Trimming removed 0 bases from V and 6 bases from J; junction bases left unmatched: 10. The CDR3 region is CASSEAAGTGAIDGYTF. The CDR3 region has the DNA TGTGCCAGCAGTGAAGCAGCCGGGACAGGGGCTATTGATGGCTACACCTTC.